Following are 10 T cell receptor beta chains from one sample sequenced in a study of technical replicates of blood from a few donors. Clones were sequenced by immunoSEQ multiplex PCR, and TCRdb holds only the in-frame ones, with some missing. In the table there are about 85,000 clones, around 94% of which are singletons. The sequenced sample was T cells isolated from PBMCs. The receptors come from a human donor in good health.

This clone showed up just once. V is TRBV7-8 and J is TRBJ2-5, with 8 bases lining up with TRBD2. The CDR3 extends over 16 amino acids. The germline V gene encodes CDR1 SGHVS and CDR2 FQNEAQ. Germline trimming cut 5 bases from V and 2 bases from J; bases unmatched to any gene: 10. CDR3 in amino acids: CASSRWASGRQETQYF. For the CDR3, the DNA is TGTGCCAGCAGCCGGTGGGCTAGCGGGCGACAAGAGACCCAGTACTTC.

The V gene is TRBV29-1, the J gene TRBJ2-2; D may match TRBD1 or TRBD2 (9 bases each). Germline CDR1 and CDR2: SQVTM and ANQGSEA. The CDR3 loop spans 16 amino acids. The ends were cut back, 7 bases at V and 5 bases at J, with 23 bases in the middle. The CDR3 reads CSGGQGSGRGTGELFF. CDR3 bases: TGCAGCGGGGGACAGGGTAGCGGGAGAGGGACCGGGGAGCTGTTTTTT.

V and J are TRBV7-6 and TRBJ1-1; tentative D call: TRBD1 (5 bases). This CDR3 region has 15 residues. CDR1 is SGHVS and CDR2 is FNYEAQ in the germline V gene. V lost 1 base and J lost 0, with 9 bases in between. The CDR3 reads CASSLENRLNTEAFF. The CDR3 bases are TGTGCCAGCAGCTTAGAAAACAGGCTGAACACTGAAGCTTTCTTT.

This chain links TRBV27 with TRBJ2-7; 9 bases map to TRBD1. The CDR3 length is 15 residues. With 5 bases clipped from V and 6 bases from J, the junction kept 11 bases outside the gene matches. Germline V lookup: CDR1 MNHEY, CDR2 SMNVEV (reference sequence). The CDR3 sequence: CASSDFGTGSIEQYF. For the CDR3, the DNA is TGTGCCAGCAGTGACTTCGGGACAGGGTCCATCGAGCAGTACTTC.

The chain combines TRBV11-2 with TRBJ1-2, with TRBD1 as a possible D gene (6 bases). Deletions cut 10 bases from V and 2 bases from J, with 11 bases between. Germline assignment: CDR1 SGHAT and CDR2 FQNNGV. The CDR3 covers 12 residues. The CDR3 is CATTGYNYGYTF. The CDR3 nucleotides are TGTGCCACCACAGGGTACAACTATGGCTACACCTTC.

The CDR3 DNA sequence: TGTGCCAGCAGGACAGACAATTACCAAGAGACCCAGTACTTC. Amino acids: CASRTDNYQETQYF. The chain employs TRBV2 and TRBJ2-5, with a possible D match to TRBD1 (5 bases). Trimming removed 6 bases from V and 0 bases from J, with 11 bases in between. Germline V CDR1 and CDR2: SNHLY, FYNNEI. This CDR3 region has 14 residues.

This sequence joins TRBV5-1 and TRBJ1-4; 8 nucleotides match TRBD1. This CDR3 spans 14 amino acids. J was trimmed by 6 bases and V by 4 bases; bases with no gene match: 5. Germline CDR1 reads SGHRS; CDR2 reads YFSETQ. In DNA, the CDR3 is TGCGCCAGCAGCCCCCAGGGGGCGGATGAAAAACTGTTTTTT. This translates into CASSPQGADEKLFF.

The V call is TRBV5-4, the J call TRBJ2-5; TRBD1 might be the D (5 bases). The length of the CDR3 is 16 residues. V shed 4 bases and J shed 5 bases, with 21 bases lying between them. The germline V gene has CDR1 SGHNT and CDR2 YYREEE (reference sequence). The CDR3: CASSPVQGRRVETQYF. The CDR3 coding sequence is TGTGCCAGCAGCCCAGTTCAGGGTCGACGAGTGGAGACCCAGTACTTC. Together with reference TRBV5-4 and TRBJ2-5, the CDR3 gives the full variable domain: ETGVTQSPTHLIKTRGQQVTLRCSSQSGHNTVSWYQQALGQGPQFIFQYYREEENGRGNFPPRFSGLQFPNYSSELNVNALELDDSALYLCASSPVQGRRVETQYFGPGTRLLVL.

The chain recombines TRBV19 with TRBJ1-1; D is ambiguous. Germline V gives CDR1 LNHDA, CDR2 SQIVND (reference sequence). The length of the CDR3 is 14 residues. Trimming took 3 bases from V and 1 from J, leaving 9 bases between them. DNA of the CDR3: TGTGCCAGTAGTATCGGGGTAGGGAACACTGAAGCTTTCTTT. This gives the protein CASSIGVGNTEAFF.

The chain has TRBV7-2 and TRBJ2-7; D possibly corresponds to TRBD2 (6 bases). The V gene lost 1 base and the J gene lost 1 base, with 11 bases spanning the gap. This CDR3 spans 15 amino acids. CDR1 is SGHTA and CDR2 is FQGNSA in the germline V gene. In DNA form, the CDR3 reads TGTGCCAGCAGCTTAGGGGGACTCACTTCCTACGAGCAGTACTTC. This encodes CASSLGGLTSYEQYF.